This section outlines one TCR beta chain sequence together with its context. As yet, its antigen is unknown. V was clipped by 6 bases and J by 4 bases, with 10 bases between them. This CDR3 comprises 11 residues. Germline V CDR1 and CDR2: DFQATT, SNEGSKA (reference sequence). The data were taken from a study of immune evolution from preneoplasia to lung adenocarcinoma. Study outcomes and limitations: T cell clonality was higher in KRAS-mutant than EGFR-mutant or wild-type nodules. Top clone share appeared to fall from AAH through AIS, MIA, adenocarcinoma.

TCRdb keeps only in-frame clones here, not all; method: immunoSEQ multiplex PCR. The sample lists some 2,500 clones; roughly 80% were seen once. The chain employs TRBV20-1 and TRBJ2-7; a possible D gene is TRBD2 (5 bases). The clonotype originates from a person between 65 and 79 years old with invasive lung adenocarcinoma. Specimen: FFPE invasive lung adenocarcinoma tissue. The CDR3 protein is CSAPDWYEQYF. The CDR3 nucleotides read TGCAGTGCCCCGGACTGGTACGAGCAGTACTTC.